A selection of T cell receptor beta chains follows, all from one sample in a study of T cell changes during pregnancy in multiple sclerosis. The assay was immunoSEQ multiplex PCR, and TCRdb's table has in-frame clones only and misses some. The sample has fewer than 75,000 clones, 90% to 95% seen once; the top ten hold under 6%. The input for sequencing was CD8+ T cells from peripheral blood mononuclear cells, taken before pregnancy. Receptors were obtained from a female donor with multiple sclerosis, enrolled in a pregnancy study. Each CDR3 is given with its conserved first and last residue. A D gene is named only where the DNA matches it firmly. The size of a clone is reported for some rows only, either as once, few or many, or as a class for expanded clones.

d_gene	v_gene	j_gene	len	abundance	CDR3aa	CDR3nt
TRBD2	TRBV5-6	TRBJ2-7	12	NA	CASSRGGYEQYF	TGTGCCAGCAGCCGCGGGGGTTACGAGCAGTACTTC
TRBD1	TRBV5-1	TRBJ1-2	14	NA	CASSFQGEPYGYTF	TGCGCCAGCAGCTTCCAGGGGGAGCCCTATGGCTACACCTTC
NA	TRBV27	TRBJ1-2	14	few	CASSTGVRNYGYTF	TGTGCCAGCAGTACGGGGGTTAGAAACTATGGCTACACCTTC
TRBD1	TRBV14	TRBJ2-7	14	once	CASRLTGGGYEQYF	TGTGCCAGCCGTTTGACAGGGGGAGGCTACGAGCAGTACTTC
TRBD1	TRBV5-1	TRBJ1-1	17	NA	CASSFGLRGQGASEAFF	TGCGCCAGCAGCTTTGGCCTCCGAGGACAGGGGGCTAGTGAAGCTTTCTTT
NA	TRBV6-5	TRBJ1-1	15	NA	CASSYVGGVNTEAFF	TGTGCCAGCAGTTACGTGGGGGGGGTGAACACTGAAGCTTTCTTT
NA	TRBV19	TRBJ2-3	15	NA	CASSGWRASTDTQYF	TGTGCCAGTAGTGGTTGGCGGGCTAGCACAGATACGCAGTATTTT
NA	TRBV6-1	TRBJ2-6	14	NA	CASGDNSGANVLTF	TGTGCCAGCGGGGACAACTCTGGGGCCAACGTCCTGACTTTC
TRBD1	TRBV4-1	TRBJ2-7	14	NA	CASSPQGQAYEQYF	TGCGCCAGCAGTCCCCAGGGACAGGCCTACGAGCAGTACTTC
TRBD2	TRBV13	TRBJ2-2	16	NA	CASSGRTSGIGGELFF	TGTGCCAGCAGCGGACGGACTAGCGGGATAGGTGGGGAGCTGTTTTTT
NA	TRBV27	TRBJ1-5	16	NA	CASSLLGGRGDQPQHF	TGTGCCAGCAGTTTATTGGGAGGTCGGGGCGATCAGCCCCAGCATTTT
TRBD1	TRBV9	TRBJ1-2	15	NA	CASSETTGPNYGYTF	TGTGCCAGCAGCGAAACGACAGGGCCTAACTATGGCTACACCTTC
TRBD2	TRBV15	TRBJ2-7	17	NA	CATSSSGASGGPYEQYF	TGTGCCACCAGCAGCAGTGGAGCTAGCGGGGGACCCTACGAGCAGTACTTC
TRBD2	TRBV4-2	TRBJ2-3	15	NA	CASSPFAGDTDTQYF	TGTGCCAGCAGCCCGTTTGCGGGGGACACAGATACGCAGTATTTT
TRBD1	TRBV6-5	TRBJ1-1	14	once	CASSLGGPNTEAFF	TGTGCCAGCAGTCTAGGGGGCCCGAACACTGAAGCTTTCTTT
TRBD1	TRBV13	TRBJ2-1	15	NA	CASSLGQGGYNEQFF	TGTGCCAGCAGCCTGGGACAGGGGGGGTACAATGAGCAGTTCTTC
NA	TRBV19	TRBJ1-6	16	NA	CASSIGGPGGDSPLHF	TGTGCCAGTAGTATAGGGGGACCGGGAGGGGATTCACCCCTCCACTTT
NA	TRBV2	TRBJ2-7	14	NA	CASSELGTTYEQYF	TGTGCCAGCAGTGAACTGGGGACAACCTACGAGCAGTACTTC
NA	TRBV6-6	TRBJ2-2	15	NA	CASSYSPPGAGELFF	TGTGCCAGCAGTTACTCCCCTCCAGGGGCCGGGGAGCTGTTTTTT
NA	TRBV6-1	TRBJ1-3	15	NA	CASSDLGSAGMTIYF	TGTGCCAGCAGTGATCTGGGGAGCGCTGGAATGACCATATATTTT
TRBD1	TRBV2	TRBJ1-3	15	NA	CASSGGAGQGATIYF	TGTGCCAGCAGTGGAGGGGCGGGACAGGGGGCCACCATATATTTT
TRBD1	TRBV6-1	TRBJ1-2	13	NA	CASRSDREAGYTF	TGTGCCAGCAGATCAGACAGGGAAGCTGGCTACACCTTC
TRBD2	TRBV19	TRBJ2-3	18	NA	CASSTYTSGGARSDTQYF	TGTGCCAGTAGTACCTACACTAGCGGGGGGGCCCGATCAGATACGCAGTATTTT
NA	TRBV7-8	TRBJ2-2	15	NA	CAIPLGALNTGELFF	TGTGCCATTCCCCTAGGGGCCTTGAACACCGGGGAGCTGTTTTTT
NA	TRBV7-6	TRBJ2-1	14	NA	CASRAGGAYNEQFF	TGTGCCAGCAGAGCGGGTGGAGCCTACAATGAGCAGTTCTTC
NA	TRBV29-1	TRBJ1-1	10	NA	CSVMSGEAFF	TGCAGCGTGATGAGTGGTGAAGCTTTCTTT
TRBD2	TRBV10-3	TRBJ2-5	15	NA	CAISDSETSSETQYF	TGTGCCATCAGTGATTCGGAGACTAGCAGTGAGACCCAGTACTTC
TRBD2	TRBV2	TRBJ2-3	16	NA	CASSGLTSEGTDTQYF	TGTGCCAGCAGCGGCCTAACTAGCGAAGGCACAGATACGCAGTATTTT
NA	TRBV19	TRBJ1-5	16	NA	CASSIFAGASNQPQHF	TGTGCCAGTAGTATCTTCGCAGGGGCCAGCAATCAGCCCCAGCATTTT
NA	TRBV19	TRBJ2-2	13	NA	CASSYLPTGELFF	TGTGCCAGTAGCTACCTTCCCACCGGGGAGCTGTTTTTT
NA	TRBV6-1	TRBJ1-1	12	few	CASGPWATEAFF	TGTGCCAGCGGCCCCTGGGCCACTGAAGCTTTCTTT
TRBD1	TRBV6-1	TRBJ1-1	16	NA	CASSETGRAGGTEAFF	TGTGCCAGCAGTGAAACGGGCCGGGCAGGGGGCACTGAAGCTTTCTTT
NA	TRBV6-7	TRBJ2-5	15	NA	CASRIPTQDRLIQYF	TGTGCCAGCAGAATACCCACCCAGGACAGATTAATCCAGTACTTC
TRBD1	TRBV12-5	TRBJ1-2	11	few	CASRGLSGYTF	TGTGCTAGTAGGGGGCTCAGTGGCTACACCTTC
TRBD2	TRBV6-1	TRBJ2-2	16	NA	CASSDLAGLNTGELFF	TGTGCCAGCAGTGATCTAGCGGGGTTGAACACCGGGGAGCTGTTTTTT
TRBD2	TRBV13	TRBJ2-1	16	NA	CASSFSGGASDNEQFF	TGTGCCAGCAGCTTTTCCGGGGGGGCTTCTGACAATGAGCAGTTCTTC
TRBD1	TRBV2	TRBJ2-7	13	NA	CASKPGQSYEQYF	TGTGCCAGCAAACCGGGACAGTCCTACGAGCAGTACTTC
NA	TRBV7-9	TRBJ2-7	13	NA	CASSPRQAYEQYF	TGTGCCAGCAGCCCCCGACAGGCCTACGAGCAGTACTTC
NA	TRBV19	TRBJ1-1	12	once	CASRAWDTEAFF	TGTGCCAGCAGGGCATGGGACACTGAAGCTTTCTTT
NA	TRBV5-3	TRBJ1-5	11	NA	CARGSHQPQHF	TGTGCCAGAGGTAGCCATCAGCCCCAGCATTTT
NA	TRBV10-3	TRBJ1-1	15	NA	CAISGVEGYDTEAFF	TGTGCCATCAGTGGCGTGGAGGGATATGACACTGAAGCTTTCTTT
NA	TRBV27	TRBJ1-3	13	NA	CASSPLYGNTIYF	TGTGCCAGCAGTCCCCTCTATGGAAACACCATATATTTT
NA	TRBV30	TRBJ1-1	15	few	CAWSVPDTGDTEAFF	TGTGCCTGGAGTGTCCCGGACACGGGGGACACTGAAGCTTTCTTT
NA	TRBV20-1	TRBJ2-5	11	NA	CSAWGEETQYF	TGCAGTGCTTGGGGGGAGGAGACCCAGTACTTC
TRBD1	TRBV29-1	TRBJ2-7	15	NA	CSVEGRGTGLYEQYF	TGCAGCGTCGAGGGGAGAGGGACAGGGTTATACGAGCAGTACTTC
NA	TRBV25-1	TRBJ1-1	13	NA	CASSEWARGEAFF	TGTGCCAGCAGTGAATGGGCCAGGGGTGAAGCTTTCTTT
TRBD2	TRBV13	TRBJ2-1	16	NA	CASSPLPGLAGYEQFF	TGTGCCAGCAGCCCTCTCCCGGGACTAGCGGGGTATGAGCAGTTCTTC
TRBD1	TRBV19	TRBJ2-3	16	NA	CASSRGTDSSTDTQYF	TGTGCCAGTAGCCGAGGGACAGACTCTAGCACAGATACGCAGTATTTT
NA	TRBV6-6	TRBJ1-2	13	NA	CASDTNPYYGYTF	TGTGCCAGCGACACCAACCCTTACTATGGCTACACCTTC
NA	TRBV18	TRBJ2-3	15	NA	CASSPSPTRGHTQYF	TGTGCCAGCTCACCGTCCCCCACCAGGGGCCATACGCAGTATTTT
TRBD1	TRBV27	TRBJ1-1	14	NA	CASSLQGARTEAFF	TGTGCCAGCAGTCTCCAGGGGGCGCGCACTGAAGCTTTCTTT
NA	TRBV9	TRBJ2-1	11	NA	CASFDGNEQFF	TGTGCCAGCTTTGACGGGAATGAGCAGTTCTTC
TRBD2	TRBV2	TRBJ2-2	17	NA	CASSEDYRGGNTGELFF	TGTGCCAGCAGTGAAGACTACCGGGGGGGGAACACCGGGGAGCTGTTTTTT